This TCR beta chain was sequenced during a study of T cells in localized non-small cell lung cancer. General study findings and limits: Prolonged overall survival went with higher T cell density in the blood. Of the tissues analyzed, uninvolved adjacent lung showed maximal T cell clonality, greater than tumor. Appearing in adjacent lung were a median around 60 of the top 100 tumor clones.

Assay used: immunoSEQ multiplex PCR; TCRdb lists only in-frame clones, some missing. In the table there are about 33,000 clones, roughly 90% of which are singletons. On this clone: What it binds is not known.

The source was peripheral blood, collected before any cancer treatment. This TCR was sampled from a man aged 40-75 years with stage I lung adenocarcinoma.

CDR3 sequence: CASSFRGQLNTGELFF. The CDR3, as DNA: TGTGCCAGCAGCTTTAGGGGACAGCTAAACACCGGGGAGCTGTTTTTT. V usage is TRBV7-9 and J usage is TRBJ2-2, with 7 nucleotides matching TRBD1. CDR1 SEHNR and CDR2 FQNEAQ come from the germline V gene (reference sequence). V was clipped by 3 bases and J by 2 bases; unmatched bases: 6. The CDR3 has 16 residues.